This TCR beta chain was found in a study of blood T cell repertoires in COVID-19. Looking at the study overall: The study drew acute and convalescent COVID-19 samples from the United States, Italy and Spain.

Sequencing was performed with immunoSEQ multiplex PCR; in TCRdb, only in-frame clones are kept and a portion is missing. This sample has about 18,000 clones, with 88% found just once. Participant-given clinical history determined each cohort assignment. Source material: PBMCs or T cells enriched from blood (not recorded which). The TCR originated in a woman younger than 45 who had recovered from COVID-19.

The CDR3, as DNA: TGTGCCAGCAGCCGTTCGATGGGGGCCCTCCCTTTCAATGAGCAGTTCTTC. Translating gives CASSRSMGALPFNEQFF. The V gene is TRBV3-1 (or the pseudogene TRBV3-2), the J gene TRBJ2-1; D possibly corresponds to TRBD1 (6 bases). Germline V CDR1 and CDR2: LGHDT, YNNKEL (reference sequence). The CDR3 covers 17 residues. V lost 4 bases and J 6 bases, leaving 22 bases between the germline ends.